The next 13 T cell receptor beta chains were all read from a single sample in a study of a mutant IDH1 vaccine in newly diagnosed glioma. Using immunoSEQ multiplex PCR, the repertoire was profiled, and TCRdb retains in-frame clones only, with some absent. Here the sample spans tens of thousands of clones, 84% being singletons. Antigens for these TCRs are unknown. The time point denotes: week 35, safety follow-up. All doses held 300 ug of mutant IDH1 20-mer peptide, with topical imiquimod. The source material was PBMCs, sampled from a glioma patient whose treatment included an IDH1 peptide vaccine. These receptors all come from a man aged 18 to 30 with glioma.

This clone has a handful of counts. The CDR3 region is CASSNTVNTEAFF. The DNA of the CDR3 is TGTGCCAGCTCCAATACAGTGAACACTGAAGCTTTCTTT. The chain recombines TRBV18 with TRBJ1-1; D unclear. V lost 6 bases, J lost 0 bases, and 8 bases lay in between. Germline V gives CDR1 KGHSH, CDR2 LQKENI. The CDR3 has 13 residues.

The rearrangement links TRBV18 to TRBJ1-4, with D perhaps matching TRBD1 (5 bases). The CDR3 spans 14 residues. Deletions cut 8 bases from V and 8 bases from J, with 18 bases between. CDR1 is KGHSH, CDR2 LQKENI, per germline. CDR3 protein: CASTDTWVGEKLFF. The CDR3 coding sequence is TGTGCCAGCACGGACACCTGGGTCGGGGAAAAACTGTTTTTT.

This sequence joins TRBV5-4 and TRBJ2-7; perhaps TRBD1 as D (5 bases). This CDR3 has 15 residues. V was pared by 0 bases and J by 2 bases, with 12 bases between. In germline, CDR1 is SGHNT, CDR2 YYREEE (reference sequence). For the CDR3, the DNA is TGTGCCAGCAGCTTGGGCAGGGAAGAGGCCTACGAGCAGTACTTC. This gives the protein CASSLGREEAYEQYF.

The rearrangement joins TRBV5-1 to TRBJ2-2; D gene unclear. V was shortened by 7 bases and J by 6 bases, with 10 bases between the two germline ends. This CDR3 spans 12 amino acids. In germline, CDR1 is SGHRS, CDR2 YFSETQ. CDR3 coding DNA: TGCGCCAGCGGTCTGGCGGCCGGGGAGCTGTTTTTT. Translated, it gives CASGLAAGELFF. Full variable domain (rest looked up from reference TRBV5-1 and TRBJ2-2): KAGVTQTPRYLIKTRGQQVTLSCSPISGHRSVSWYQQTPGQGLQFLFEYFSETQRNKGNFPGRFSGRQFSNSRSEMNVSTLELGDSALYLCASGLAAGELFFGEGSRLTVL.

This clone came up once. The chain employs TRBV5-6 and TRBJ2-7; D perhaps matches TRBD1 (6 bases). The germline V and J ends were trimmed by 3 bases and 4 bases, with 17 bases remaining between them. This CDR3 spans 15 amino acids. Germline CDR1 reads SGHDT; CDR2 reads YYEEEE. CDR3 DNA sequence: TGTGCCAGCAGCTCTTCAGGGGCTTTACGGTACGAGCAGTACTTC. It yields the protein CASSSSGALRYEQYF.

The V gene is TRBV6-6, the J gene TRBJ2-5; 7 bases are a match to TRBD2. V was pared by 2 bases and J by 5 bases, with 8 bases of the junction left unmatched. Germline V gene data show CDR1 as MNHNY and CDR2 as SVGAGI (reference sequence). The CDR3 is 15 amino acids. CDR3 nucleotides: TGTGCCAGCAGTTACGCGGAGAGACTAGCTGAGACCCAGTACTTC. Amino acids: CASSYAERLAETQYF.

The CDR3 protein is CASSRRYEQYF. CDR3 bases: TGTGCCAGCAGCCGGAGGTACGAGCAGTACTTC. This sequence joins TRBV5-5 and TRBJ2-7; maybe TRBD2 (5 bases). Germline CDR1 reads SGHKS; CDR2 reads YYEKEE (reference sequence). V dropped 4 bases and J dropped 4 bases, with 6 bases sitting between them. CDR3 length equals 11 residues.

V is TRBV5-8 and J is TRBJ1-5; no firm D call. The CDR3 covers 14 residues. CDR1 and CDR2 from the germline V gene are SGHTS and YDEGEE. Between the trimmed V and J ends, which lost 1 base and 8 bases, there was a span of 13 bases. The chain's CDR3 is CASSLFPGYEPQHF. CDR3 bases: TGTGCCAGCAGCTTGTTTCCGGGATACGAGCCCCAGCATTTT. Based on the CDR3 plus reference TRBV5-8 and TRBJ1-5, the full variable domain is EAGVTQSPTHLIKTRGQQATLRCSPISGHTSVYWYQQALGLGLQFLLWYDEGEERNRGNFPPRFSGRQFPNYSSELNVNALELEDSALYLCASSLFPGYEPQHFGDGTRLSIL.

This chain joins TRBV30 and TRBJ1-3; the D gene is possibly TRBD1 (5 bases). The CDR3 covers 15 residues. Germline CDR1 reads GTSNPN; CDR2 reads SVGIG (reference sequence). Trimming stripped 4 bases from V and 9 bases from J, with 22 bases between. The CDR3 DNA reads as TGTGCCTGGAAAACCCCCGGGTCCGGGGCGCGCACCATATATTTT. Translation gives CAWKTPGSGARTIYF.

The chain recombines TRBV5-1 with TRBJ1-1; D uncertain. V was pared by 3 bases and J by 1 base, with 4 bases between. The CDR3 spans 12 residues. Germline lookup yields CDR1 SGHRS and CDR2 YFSETQ. CDR3 protein: CASSSGNTEAFF. CDR3 nucleotide sequence: TGCGCCAGCAGCTCGGGGAACACTGAAGCTTTCTTT.

The V call is TRBV4-1, the J call TRBJ2-2; TRBD2 agrees at 11 bases. Trimming cost V 4 bases and J 7 bases; bases outside gene matches: 5. Germline values: CDR1 MGHRA, CDR2 YSYEKL. There are 15 residues in the CDR3. CDR3 sequence reads: CASSLAGGPGGELFF. In DNA form, the CDR3 reads TGCGCCAGCAGCCTAGCGGGAGGGCCTGGCGGGGAGCTGTTTTTT.

This chain links TRBV5-4 with TRBJ2-7, with TRBD2 identical over 7 bases. This CDR3 is 13 amino acids long. V shed 5 bases and J 2 bases; nucleotides not matched to a gene: 4. CDR1 and CDR2 (germline): SGHNT, YYREEE (reference sequence). The CDR3: CASSGAGAYEQYF. CDR3 sequence (DNA): TGTGCCAGCAGTGGGGCGGGGGCCTACGAGCAGTACTTC.

The chain couples TRBV7-8 to TRBJ2-1, with D possibly TRBD1 on 5 matching bases. The CDR3 covers 15 residues. Germline V CDR1 and CDR2: SGHVS, FQNEAQ. With 6 bases removed from V and 5 bases from J, the gap between germline ends came to 17 bases. The DNA of the CDR3 is TGTGCCAGCAGGCCAGGGTCCGGACCAGACAATGAGCAGTTCTTC. Translation gives CASRPGSGPDNEQFF.